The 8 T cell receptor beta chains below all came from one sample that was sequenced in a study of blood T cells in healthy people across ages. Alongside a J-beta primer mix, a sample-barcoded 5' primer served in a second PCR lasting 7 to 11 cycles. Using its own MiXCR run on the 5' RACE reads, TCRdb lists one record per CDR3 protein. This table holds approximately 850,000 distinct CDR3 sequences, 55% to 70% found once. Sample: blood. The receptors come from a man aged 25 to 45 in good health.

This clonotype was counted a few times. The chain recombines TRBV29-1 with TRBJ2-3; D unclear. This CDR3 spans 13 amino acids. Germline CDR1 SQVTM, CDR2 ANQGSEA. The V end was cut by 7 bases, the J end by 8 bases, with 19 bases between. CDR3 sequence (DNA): TGCAGCGCACGGCGCGGTTCGTTGGGTACGCAGTATTTT. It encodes CSARRGSLGTQYF.

This chain's CDR3 is CASNPGGSNQPQHF. As DNA, the CDR3 is TGTGCCAGCAACCCCGGTGGGAGCAATCAGCCCCAGCATTTT. The rearrangement uses TRBV6-1 and TRBJ1-5; unclear D gene. Per germline, CDR1 MNHNS and CDR2 SASEGT. V was trimmed by 7 bases and J by 1 base, leaving 11 bases between them. This CDR3 region has 14 residues.

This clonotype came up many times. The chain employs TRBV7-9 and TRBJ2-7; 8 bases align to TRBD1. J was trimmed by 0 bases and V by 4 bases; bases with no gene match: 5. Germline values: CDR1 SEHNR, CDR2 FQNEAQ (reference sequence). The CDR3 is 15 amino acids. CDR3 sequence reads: CASSSSQGVSYEQYF. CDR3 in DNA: TGTGCCAGCAGCTCATCACAGGGGGTCTCCTACGAGCAGTACTTC. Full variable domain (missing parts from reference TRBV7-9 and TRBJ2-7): DTGVSQNPRHKITKRGQNVTFRCDPISEHNRLYWYRQTLGQGPEFLTYFQNEAQLEKSRLLSDRFSAERPKGSFSTLEIQRTEQGDSAMYLCASSSSQGVSYEQYFGPGTRLTVT.

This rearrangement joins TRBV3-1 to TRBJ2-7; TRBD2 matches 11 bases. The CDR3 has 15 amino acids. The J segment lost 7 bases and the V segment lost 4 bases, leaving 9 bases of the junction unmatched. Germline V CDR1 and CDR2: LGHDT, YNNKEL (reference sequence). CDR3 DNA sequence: TGTGCCAGCAGCCCCGTCGGGCTAGCGGGGGGTGAGCAGTACTTC. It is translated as CASSPVGLAGGEQYF.

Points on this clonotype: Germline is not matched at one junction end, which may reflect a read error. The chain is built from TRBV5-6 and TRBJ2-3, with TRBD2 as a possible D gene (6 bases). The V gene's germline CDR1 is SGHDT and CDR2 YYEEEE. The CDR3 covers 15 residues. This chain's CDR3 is CASSAGTGNTDTQYF. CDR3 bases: TGTGCCAGCAGCGCCGGGACTGGCAACACAGACACGCAGTATTTT.

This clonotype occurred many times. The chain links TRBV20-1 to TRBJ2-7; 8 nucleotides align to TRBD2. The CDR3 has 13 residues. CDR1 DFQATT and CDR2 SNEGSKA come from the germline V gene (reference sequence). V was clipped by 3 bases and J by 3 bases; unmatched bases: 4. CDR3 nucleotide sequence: TGCAGTGCTAGCGGGAGGGCCGGCTACGAGCAGTACTTC. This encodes CSASGRAGYEQYF.

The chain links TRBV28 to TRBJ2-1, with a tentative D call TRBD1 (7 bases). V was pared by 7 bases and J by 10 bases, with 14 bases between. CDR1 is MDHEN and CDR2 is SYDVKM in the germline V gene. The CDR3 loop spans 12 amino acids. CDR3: CASMEGAREQFF. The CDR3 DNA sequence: TGTGCCAGCATGGAGGGGGCGAGGGAGCAGTTCTTC.

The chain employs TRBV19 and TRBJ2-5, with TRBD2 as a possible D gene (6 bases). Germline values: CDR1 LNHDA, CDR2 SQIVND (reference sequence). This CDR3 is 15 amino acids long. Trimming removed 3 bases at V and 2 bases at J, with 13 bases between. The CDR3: CASSISLAPQETQYF. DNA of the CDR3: TGTGCCAGTAGTATCTCACTAGCCCCTCAAGAGACCCAGTACTTC.